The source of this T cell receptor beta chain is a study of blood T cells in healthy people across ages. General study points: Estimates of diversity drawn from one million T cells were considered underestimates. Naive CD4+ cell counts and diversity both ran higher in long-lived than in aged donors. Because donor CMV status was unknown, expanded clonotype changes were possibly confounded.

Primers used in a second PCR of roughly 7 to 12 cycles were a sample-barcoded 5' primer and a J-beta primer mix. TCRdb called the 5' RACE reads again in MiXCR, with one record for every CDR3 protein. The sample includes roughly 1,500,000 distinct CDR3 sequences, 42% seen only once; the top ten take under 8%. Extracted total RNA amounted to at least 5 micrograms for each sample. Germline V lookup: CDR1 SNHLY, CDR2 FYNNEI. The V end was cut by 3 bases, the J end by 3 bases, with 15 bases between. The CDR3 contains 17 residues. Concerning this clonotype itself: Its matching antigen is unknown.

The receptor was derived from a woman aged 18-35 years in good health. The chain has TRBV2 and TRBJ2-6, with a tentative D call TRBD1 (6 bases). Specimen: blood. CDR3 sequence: CASSDLTGSGGANVLTF. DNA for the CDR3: TGTGCCAGCAGTGATCTTACAGGGTCTGGTGGGGCCAACGTCCTGACTTTC.